The 2 T cell receptor beta chains reported below all come from one sample, sequenced in a study of early T cells in non-severe SARS-CoV-2 infection. TCRdb used MiXCR to reprocess the 5' RACE reads, holding one entry per CDR3 protein. The data hold roughly 58,000 distinct CDR3 sequences, with 6.2% observed a single time. Sequenced sample: whole blood. These receptors were taken from an adult who was a healthcare worker with PCR-confirmed SARS-CoV-2 infection or an uninfected control (not recorded which).

The chain uses TRBV30 and TRBJ2-7; 8 bases match TRBD1. J lost 2 bases, V lost 0 bases, and 3 bases had no gene match. The CDR3 runs 14 residues. In germline, CDR1 is GTSNPN, CDR2 SVGIG (reference sequence). This CDR3 is CAWSVGTGPYEQYF. For the CDR3, the DNA is TGTGCCTGGAGTGTCGGGACAGGCCCCTACGAGCAGTACTTC.

At least ten counts were recorded for this clonotype. CDR3 nucleotide sequence: TGTGCCAGCAGCCCCCGGACAGTGGGTAATTCACCCCTCCACTTT. Protein product: CASSPRTVGNSPLHF. The rearrangement joins TRBV3-1 to TRBJ1-6; possible D gene TRBD1, 6 bases. The CDR3 covers 15 residues. Trimming shortened V by 4 bases and J by 6 bases, and 13 bases separated the two germline ends. Germline CDR1 is LGHDT and CDR2 is YNNKEL (reference sequence).